These T cell receptor beta chains were read from a single sample in a study of early T cells in non-severe SARS-CoV-2 infection. TCRdb passed the 5' RACE reads through MiXCR, listing each CDR3 protein once. The sample holds about 33,000 distinct CDR3 sequences; roughly 6% are singletons and the top ten take less than 6.5%. Sequencing used whole blood. The receptor source for this set is an adult who was a healthcare worker with PCR-confirmed SARS-CoV-2 infection or an uninfected control (not recorded which). Both conserved end residues are part of each CDR3. The order of the fields is CDR3 DNA, CDR3 protein, CDR3 length, D gene, V gene, clone size, J gene. The D gene is left open where the match is weak. Some rows have no size entry. The others give once, few or many, or a class for an expanded clone.

CDR3 DNA: TGTGCCACCAGCCCCCGGACTAGCGGGAGTATCGAGACCCAGTACTTC
CDR3 protein: CATSPRTSGSIETQYF
CDR3 length: 16
D gene: TRBD2
V gene: TRBV15
clone size: .
J gene: TRBJ2-5

CDR3 DNA: TGTGCCAGTAGTATAGATCAGTTGGGCTACACCTTC
CDR3 protein: CASSIDQLGYTF
CDR3 length: 12
D gene: .
V gene: TRBV19
clone size: few
J gene: TRBJ1-2

CDR3 DNA: TGTGCCAGCAGTTTTCGGGGGAGCTATGGCTACACCTTC
CDR3 protein: CASSFRGSYGYTF
CDR3 length: 13
D gene: .
V gene: TRBV12-3/TRBV12-4
clone size: many
J gene: TRBJ1-2

CDR3 DNA: TGTGCCAGCAGTTTCAGGACAGGGGGCCGAGAGACCCAGTACTTC
CDR3 protein: CASSFRTGGRETQYF
CDR3 length: 15
D gene: TRBD1
V gene: TRBV12-3/TRBV12-4
clone size: many
J gene: TRBJ2-5

CDR3 DNA: TGCAGTGCTGCCCCGACAGGACAGGGCTACAATGAGCAGTTCTTC
CDR3 protein: CSAAPTGQGYNEQFF
CDR3 length: 15
D gene: TRBD1
V gene: TRBV20-1
clone size: .
J gene: TRBJ2-1

CDR3 DNA: TGTGCCAGCAGCTCCCCCTTGCGACAGGCGAAGTGGTACTTC
CDR3 protein: CASSSPLRQAKWYF
CDR3 length: 14
D gene: .
V gene: TRBV7-9
clone size: many
J gene: TRBJ2-7

CDR3 DNA: TGTGCCAGCCGGGGGACAGGGGGGAATGAAAAACTGTTTTTT
CDR3 protein: CASRGTGGNEKLFF
CDR3 length: 14
D gene: TRBD1
V gene: TRBV12-3/TRBV12-4
clone size: many
J gene: TRBJ1-4

CDR3 DNA: TGTGCCAGCAGTGCGTACAGAAAAGAGACCCAGTACTTC
CDR3 protein: CASSAYRKETQYF
CDR3 length: 13
D gene: .
V gene: TRBV6-1
clone size: many
J gene: TRBJ2-5

CDR3 DNA: TGCGCCACCGGCGAGGTCAAGAACAATGAGCAGTTCTTC
CDR3 protein: CATGEVKNNEQFF
CDR3 length: 13
D gene: .
V gene: TRBV10-2
clone size: many
J gene: TRBJ2-1

CDR3 DNA: TGTGCCAGCAGTCGCAGGGGAGTTGGCACAGATACGCAGTATTTT
CDR3 protein: CASSRRGVGTDTQYF
CDR3 length: 15
D gene: .
V gene: TRBV3-1
clone size: .
J gene: TRBJ2-3

CDR3 DNA: TGTGCCAGCAGCCCCCCGGGACTAGCGGGACTTTGGTGGGGCGAGCAGTACTTC
CDR3 protein: CASSPPGLAGLWWGEQYF
CDR3 length: 18
D gene: TRBD2
V gene: TRBV28
clone size: many
J gene: TRBJ2-7

CDR3 DNA: TGCGTCAGCAGCTTGGTTGCCCCCCCGGAGACCCAGTACTTC
CDR3 protein: CVSSLVAPPETQYF
CDR3 length: 14
D gene: .
V gene: TRBV5-1
clone size: few
J gene: TRBJ2-5

CDR3 DNA: TGTGCCAGCAGTTCTACAGGGCGAGTAAAGCCCCAGCATTTT
CDR3 protein: CASSSTGRVKPQHF
CDR3 length: 14
D gene: .
V gene: TRBV27
clone size: many
J gene: TRBJ1-5

CDR3 DNA: TGTGCCAGCAGTATCCGGGACAGAGTCTACAATGAGCAGTTCTTC
CDR3 protein: CASSIRDRVYNEQFF
CDR3 length: 15
D gene: TRBD1
V gene: TRBV2
clone size: few
J gene: TRBJ2-1

CDR3 DNA: TGTGCCAGCAGCCAGAGCAAAGGACTAGCGGGAGGGGCAGATACGCAGTATTTT
CDR3 protein: CASSQSKGLAGGADTQYF
CDR3 length: 18
D gene: TRBD2
V gene: TRBV7-2
clone size: many
J gene: TRBJ2-3

CDR3 DNA: TGCAGTGCTAGAGATCTTCTATCTGCGGATACGCAGTATTTT
CDR3 protein: CSARDLLSADTQYF
CDR3 length: 14
D gene: .
V gene: TRBV20-1
clone size: many
J gene: TRBJ2-3

CDR3 DNA: TGCGCCAGCAGCCCCCGGGGGAGCGGGAATGGTGAGCAGTTCTTC
CDR3 protein: CASSPRGSGNGEQFF
CDR3 length: 15
D gene: TRBD2
V gene: TRBV4-3
clone size: many
J gene: TRBJ2-1

CDR3 DNA: TGTGCCAGCAGCTCTAGTCCCCCCTCCTGTGAAGTTGACGGCTACACCTTC
CDR3 protein: CASSSSPPSCEVDGYTF
CDR3 length: 17
D gene: .
V gene: TRBV7-7
clone size: many
J gene: TRBJ1-2

CDR3 DNA: TGTGCCAGCAGTAAGGACAGGGGGCGAGGCAATCAGCCCCAGCATTTT
CDR3 protein: CASSKDRGRGNQPQHF
CDR3 length: 16
D gene: TRBD1
V gene: TRBV6-1
clone size: many
J gene: TRBJ1-5

CDR3 DNA: TGTGCCACCAGTGACTTATCTGGCTACACCTTC
CDR3 protein: CATSDLSGYTF
CDR3 length: 11
D gene: .
V gene: TRBV24-1
clone size: many
J gene: TRBJ1-2